This TCR beta chain was obtained from a study of identical twins. Points on this clonotype: The antigen is unknown.

Germline V gene lookup returns CDR1 SGHAT and CDR2 FQNNGV. This CDR3 contains 15 residues. The J segment lost 5 bases and the V segment lost 5 bases, leaving 7 bases of the junction unmatched. TCRdb re-derived calls from the 5' RACE reads in MiXCR, one entry per CDR3 protein. The profile shows approximately 230,000 distinct CDR3 sequences, 5.5% to 7.5% of them singletons. Overall study results and limits: Clonotypes of the beta chain that were abundant in cord blood carried fewer insertions (memory repertoires showed none).

Another study also made use of these data, one on T cells expressing NK-cell markers. This second study notes: Obtained from sorted CD3+CD56+NKG2C+, CD3+CD56+NKG2C- and CD3+CD56-NKG2C+ T cells were the TCR beta repertoires. Topping the CD3+CD56-NKG2C+ fraction as well were these clonotypes, in several donors.

The receptor was derived from a woman aged 18 to 35 in good health. The sequenced sample was CD8+ T cells sorted from blood. The V gene is TRBV11-2, the J gene TRBJ2-3, with 10 bases aligning to TRBD2. The CDR3 DNA sequence: TGTGCCAGCAGCCGGCTAGCGGGAGCAGGAGATACGCAGTATTTT. The encoded protein is CASSRLAGAGDTQYF.